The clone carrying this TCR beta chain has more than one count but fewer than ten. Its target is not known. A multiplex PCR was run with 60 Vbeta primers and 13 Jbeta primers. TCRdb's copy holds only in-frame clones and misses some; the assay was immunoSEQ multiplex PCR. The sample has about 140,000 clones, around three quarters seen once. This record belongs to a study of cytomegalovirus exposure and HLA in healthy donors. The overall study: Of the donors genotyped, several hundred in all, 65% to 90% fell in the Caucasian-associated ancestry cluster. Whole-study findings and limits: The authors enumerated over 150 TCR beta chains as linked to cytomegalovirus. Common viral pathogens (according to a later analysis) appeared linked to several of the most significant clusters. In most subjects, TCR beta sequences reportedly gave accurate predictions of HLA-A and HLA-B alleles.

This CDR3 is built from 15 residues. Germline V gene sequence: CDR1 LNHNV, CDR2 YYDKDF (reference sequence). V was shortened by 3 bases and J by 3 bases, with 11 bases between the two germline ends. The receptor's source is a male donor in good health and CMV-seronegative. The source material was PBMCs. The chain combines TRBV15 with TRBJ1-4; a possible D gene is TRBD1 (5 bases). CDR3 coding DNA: TGTGCCACCAGCAGGTCAGGGTGGGCTAATGAAAAACTGTTTTTT. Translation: CATSRSGWANEKLFF.